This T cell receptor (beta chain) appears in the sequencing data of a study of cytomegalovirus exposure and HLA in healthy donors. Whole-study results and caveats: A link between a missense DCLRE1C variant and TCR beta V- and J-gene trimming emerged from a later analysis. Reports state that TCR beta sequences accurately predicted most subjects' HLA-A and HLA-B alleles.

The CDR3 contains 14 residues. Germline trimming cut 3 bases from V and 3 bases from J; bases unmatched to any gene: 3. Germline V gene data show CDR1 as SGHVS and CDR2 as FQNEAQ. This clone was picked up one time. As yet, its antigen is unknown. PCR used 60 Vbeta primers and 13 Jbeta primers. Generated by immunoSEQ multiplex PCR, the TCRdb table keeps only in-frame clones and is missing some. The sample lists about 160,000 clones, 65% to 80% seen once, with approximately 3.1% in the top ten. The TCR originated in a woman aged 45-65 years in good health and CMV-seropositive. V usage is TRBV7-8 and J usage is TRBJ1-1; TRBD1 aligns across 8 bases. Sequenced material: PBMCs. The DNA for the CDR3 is TGTGCCAGCAGCTTCCAGGGGGCGGACACTGAAGCTTTCTTT. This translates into CASSFQGADTEAFF. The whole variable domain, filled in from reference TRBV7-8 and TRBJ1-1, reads GAGVSQSPRYKVAKRGQDVALRCDPISGHVSLFWYQQALGQGPEFLTYFQNEAQLDKSGLPSDRFFAERPEGSVSTLKIQRTQQEDSAVYLCASSFQGADTEAFFGQGTRLTVV.